Following are 7 T cell receptor beta chains from one sample sequenced in a study of blood T cell repertoires in COVID-19. The repertoire was sequenced with immunoSEQ multiplex PCR; TCRdb's copy has only in-frame clones and lacks some. This table holds around 190,000 clones, 65% to 80% found once. Sample: PBMCs or T cells enriched from blood (not recorded which). These TCRs come from a woman aged 45 to 65 with acute COVID-19.

The V gene is TRBV5-5, the J gene TRBJ1-2, with TRBD1 matching over 7 bases. This CDR3 has 14 residues. Per the germline V gene, CDR1 is SGHKS and CDR2 is YYEKEE (reference sequence). J lost 5 bases, V lost 4 bases, and 8 bases had no gene match. The CDR3 region has the DNA TGTGCCAGCAGCCTCGACAGGGCTCTATATGGCTACACCTTC. Translated: CASSLDRALYGYTF.

The V call is TRBV5-1, the J call TRBJ1-2; 7 bases fit TRBD1. J gave up 4 bases and V 4 bases, and 7 bases lay outside the gene matches. The germline V gene encodes CDR1 SGHRS and CDR2 YFSETQ. This CDR3 contains 14 residues. The CDR3 spells CASSIGDRTYGYTF. CDR3 DNA: TGCGCCAGCAGCATAGGGGACAGAACCTATGGCTACACCTTC.

V and J are TRBV27 and TRBJ2-5; D may be TRBD2 (7 bases). The CDR3 sequence is 15 residues long. V lost 3 bases and J 5 bases, leaving 16 bases between the germline ends. Per germline, CDR1 MNHEY and CDR2 SMNVEV (reference sequence). CDR3 DNA: TGTGCCAGCAGTTTGGACCCGCGGGGGCGCGAGACCCAGTACTTC. Protein product: CASSLDPRGRETQYF.

The V gene is TRBV3-1 (or the pseudogene TRBV3-2), the J gene TRBJ1-6, with D maybe TRBD1 (6 bases). The CDR3 is made up of 14 amino acids. Trimming cost V 1 base and J 9 bases, with 10 bases left between them. Per the germline V gene, CDR1 is LGHDT and CDR2 is YNNKEL (reference sequence). CDR3 amino acids: CASSQAHRASPLHF. CDR3 nucleotides: TGTGCCAGCAGCCAAGCTCACAGGGCTTCACCCCTCCACTTT.

The chain is built from TRBV6-5 and TRBJ1-2, with 10 positions matching TRBD1. CDR3 length equals 15 residues. V lost 2 bases and J lost 6; bases outside the gene matches: 6. Per germline, CDR1 MNHEY and CDR2 SVGAGI. The CDR3 loop reads CASSYRDRGGDGYTF. CDR3 sequence (DNA): TGTGCCAGCAGTTACCGGGACAGGGGTGGGGATGGCTACACCTTC.

V usage is TRBV10-3 and J usage is TRBJ2-3; perhaps TRBD2 as D (5 bases). The CDR3 is 16 residues long. Germline CDR1 ENHRY, CDR2 SYGVKD. The V end was cut by 3 bases, the J end by 1 base, with 14 bases between. CDR3 protein: CAISDPGYGGTDTQYF. The CDR3, as DNA: TGTGCCATCAGTGATCCGGGCTACGGGGGCACAGATACGCAGTATTTT.

The table lists this clone with a count of one. The rearrangement links TRBV19 to TRBJ1-2; D not resolved. CDR1 is LNHDA and CDR2 is SQIVND in the germline V gene (reference sequence). CDR3 size: 13 residues. Trimming pared 2 bases from V and 5 bases from J, leaving 9 bases between. The CDR3 protein is CASSIPGYYGYTF. The CDR3 DNA follows: TGTGCCAGTAGTATACCGGGATATTATGGCTACACCTTC.